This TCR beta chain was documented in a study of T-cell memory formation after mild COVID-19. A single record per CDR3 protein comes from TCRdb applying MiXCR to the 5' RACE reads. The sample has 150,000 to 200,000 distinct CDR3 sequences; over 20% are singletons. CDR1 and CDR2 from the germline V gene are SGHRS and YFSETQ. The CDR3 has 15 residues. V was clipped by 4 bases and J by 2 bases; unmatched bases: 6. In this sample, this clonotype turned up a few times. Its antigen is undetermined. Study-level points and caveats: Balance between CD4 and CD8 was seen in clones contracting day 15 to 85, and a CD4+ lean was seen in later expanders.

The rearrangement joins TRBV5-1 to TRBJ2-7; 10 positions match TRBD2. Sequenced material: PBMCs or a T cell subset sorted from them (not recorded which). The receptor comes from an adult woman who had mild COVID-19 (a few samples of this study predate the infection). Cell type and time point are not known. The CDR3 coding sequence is TGCGCCAGCAGCCACGGGACTAGCGCAACCTACGAGCAGTACTTC. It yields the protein CASSHGTSATYEQYF.